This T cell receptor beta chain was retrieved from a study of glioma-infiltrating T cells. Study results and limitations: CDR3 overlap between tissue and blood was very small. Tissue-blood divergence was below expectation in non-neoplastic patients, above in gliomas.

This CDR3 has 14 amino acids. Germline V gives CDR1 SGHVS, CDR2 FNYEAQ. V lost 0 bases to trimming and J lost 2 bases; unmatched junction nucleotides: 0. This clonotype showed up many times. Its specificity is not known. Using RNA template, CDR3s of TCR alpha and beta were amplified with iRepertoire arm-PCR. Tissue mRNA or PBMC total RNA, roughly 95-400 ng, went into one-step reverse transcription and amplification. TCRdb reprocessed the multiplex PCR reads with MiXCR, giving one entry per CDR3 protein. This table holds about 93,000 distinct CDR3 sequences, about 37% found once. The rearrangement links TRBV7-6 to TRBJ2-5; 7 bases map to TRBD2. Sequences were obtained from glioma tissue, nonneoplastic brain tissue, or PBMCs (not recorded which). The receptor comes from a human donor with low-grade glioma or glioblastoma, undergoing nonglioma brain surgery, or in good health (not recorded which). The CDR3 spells CASSLASGQETQYF. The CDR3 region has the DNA TGTGCCAGCAGCTTAGCTAGCGGGCAAGAGACCCAGTACTTC.